This T cell receptor beta chain came from a study of T-cell memory formation after mild COVID-19. Study-level background: TCR clusters largely stayed donor specific.

In the case of this clonotype: Its specificity is unknown.

The germline V gene has CDR1 SEHNR and CDR2 FQNEAQ (reference sequence). The V and J ends lost 3 bases and 6 bases respectively, with 13 bases between them. This CDR3 contains 14 residues. In TCRdb, the 5' RACE reads were re-called with MiXCR into one record per CDR3 protein. The table lists 250,000 to 300,000 distinct CDR3 sequences, 15% to 20% of them singletons. Study conclusions and caveats: Clones contracting over day 15 to 85 were CD4/CD8 balanced, with later expanders leaning CD4+. Contracting CD4+ clones were located mainly in CM and EM, and CD8+ clones in EMRA. Several responding clones turned up in pre-infection memory, indicating that cross-reactive memory may have taken part.

The receptor comes from a man aged 18 to 30 who had mild COVID-19 (a few samples of this study predate the infection). Cell type and time point are not known. Sequenced sample: PBMCs or a T cell subset sorted from them (not recorded which). The V gene is TRBV7-9, the J gene TRBJ2-3; the D call may be TRBD1 or TRBD2 (5 bases each). Here the CDR3 DNA reads TGTGCCAGCAGCTTTATGGCAGAGGGGGATACGCAGTATTTT. Translated, it gives CASSFMAEGDTQYF.